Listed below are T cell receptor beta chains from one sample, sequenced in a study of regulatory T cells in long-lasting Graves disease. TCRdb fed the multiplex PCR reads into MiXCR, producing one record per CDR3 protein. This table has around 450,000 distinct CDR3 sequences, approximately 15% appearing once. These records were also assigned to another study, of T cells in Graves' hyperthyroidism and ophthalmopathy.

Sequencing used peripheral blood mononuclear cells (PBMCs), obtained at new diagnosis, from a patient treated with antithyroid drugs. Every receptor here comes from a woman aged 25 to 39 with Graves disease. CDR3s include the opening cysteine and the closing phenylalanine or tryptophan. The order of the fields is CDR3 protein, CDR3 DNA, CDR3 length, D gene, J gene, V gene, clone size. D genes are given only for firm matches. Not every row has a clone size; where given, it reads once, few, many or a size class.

CDR3aa: CASSYSKLRYEQYF
CDR3nt: TGTGCCAGCAGTTACTCGAAACTCCGATACGAGCAGTACTTC
len: 14
d_gene: .
j_gene: TRBJ2-7
v_gene: TRBV6-2/TRBV6-3
abundance: many

CDR3aa: CSARDDRRGVRTNEKLFF
CDR3nt: TGCAGTGCTAGAGATGATCGCAGGGGGGTGAGGACTAATGAAAAACTGTTTTTT
len: 18
d_gene: TRBD1
j_gene: TRBJ1-4
v_gene: TRBV20-1
abundance: .

CDR3aa: CASSYTTRVREVETQYF
CDR3nt: TGTGCCAGCAGTTACACCACCCGCGTGCGGGAGGTCGAGACCCAGTACTTC
len: 17
d_gene: TRBD2
j_gene: TRBJ2-5
v_gene: TRBV6-5
abundance: .

CDR3aa: CASSLPLVRARDRGGVNEQFF
CDR3nt: TGCGCCAGCAGCCTCCCCCTCGTTCGGGCTAGGGACCGGGGGGGGGTCAATGAGCAGTTCTTC
len: 21
d_gene: TRBD2
j_gene: TRBJ2-1
v_gene: TRBV5-1
abundance: few

CDR3aa: CSANREINQPQHF
CDR3nt: TGCAGTGCTAACAGGGAAATCAATCAGCCCCAGCATTTT
len: 13
d_gene: .
j_gene: TRBJ1-5
v_gene: TRBV20-1
abundance: few

CDR3aa: CASSLRKPGQGGWGNQPQHF
CDR3nt: TGTGCCAGCAGCCTCCGAAAACCGGGACAGGGAGGTTGGGGCAATCAGCCCCAGCATTTT
len: 20
d_gene: TRBD1
j_gene: TRBJ1-5
v_gene: TRBV7-2
abundance: many

CDR3aa: CASSHLSAGALETQYF
CDR3nt: TGTGCCAGCAGCCACCTTTCCGCGGGAGCTCTGGAGACCCAGTACTTC
len: 16
d_gene: TRBD2
j_gene: TRBJ2-5
v_gene: TRBV7-9
abundance: .

CDR3aa: CASSLERQGGQPQHF
CDR3nt: TGTGCCAGCAGCTTAGAGCGACAGGGCGGCCAGCCCCAGCATTTT
len: 15
d_gene: TRBD1
j_gene: TRBJ1-5
v_gene: TRBV7-2
abundance: many

CDR3aa: CASSQDSTYETQYF
CDR3nt: TGTGCCAGCAGCCAAGATTCAACGTATGAGACCCAGTACTTC
len: 14
d_gene: .
j_gene: TRBJ2-5
v_gene: TRBV3-1
abundance: .

CDR3aa: CASSYPRDWGYEQYF
CDR3nt: TGTGCCAGCAGTTACCCCCGGGACTGGGGGTACGAGCAGTACTTC
len: 15
d_gene: .
j_gene: TRBJ2-7
v_gene: TRBV6-5
abundance: many

CDR3aa: CASSLRTSGSGEETQYF
CDR3nt: TGCGCCAGCAGCTTGAGGACTAGCGGGAGTGGGGAAGAGACCCAGTACTTC
len: 17
d_gene: TRBD2
j_gene: TRBJ2-5
v_gene: TRBV5-1
abundance: few

CDR3aa: CASSLDFSYGYTF
CDR3nt: TGTGCCAGCAGTTTGGACTTCTCCTATGGCTACACCTTC
len: 13
d_gene: .
j_gene: TRBJ1-2
v_gene: TRBV28
abundance: many

CDR3aa: CASSPQGLSQPQHF
CDR3nt: TGTGCCAGCAGCCCCCAGGGGCTAAGTCAGCCCCAGCATTTT
len: 14
d_gene: .
j_gene: TRBJ1-5
v_gene: TRBV6-1
abundance: .

CDR3aa: CAYRENTEAFF
CDR3nt: TGTGCCTACAGGGAGAACACTGAAGCTTTCTTT
len: 11
d_gene: .
j_gene: TRBJ1-1
v_gene: TRBV30
abundance: many

CDR3aa: CASSARGGPSEKLFF
CDR3nt: TGTGCCAGCAGCGCCCGGGGTGGCCCGTCGGAAAAACTGTTTTTT
len: 15
d_gene: .
j_gene: TRBJ1-4
v_gene: TRBV13
abundance: many

CDR3aa: CASSGGLGRETQYF
CDR3nt: TGTGCCAGCAGCGGGGGACTAGGAAGGGAGACCCAGTACTTC
len: 14
d_gene: TRBD2
j_gene: TRBJ2-5
v_gene: TRBV5-4
abundance: .

CDR3aa: CASRAGGVHPADTQYF
CDR3nt: TGTGCCAGCAGGGCGGGAGGGGTCCACCCTGCAGATACGCAGTATTTT
len: 16
d_gene: TRBD2
j_gene: TRBJ2-3
v_gene: TRBV5-4
abundance: few

CDR3aa: CASSPPTSGTNEQFF
CDR3nt: TGTGCCAGCTCACCACCGACTAGCGGGACAAATGAGCAGTTCTTC
len: 15
d_gene: TRBD2
j_gene: TRBJ2-1
v_gene: TRBV18
abundance: .

CDR3aa: CASSQAITGTPEAFF
CDR3nt: TGTGCCAGCAGCCAAGCGATTACCGGGACACCTGAAGCTTTCTTT
len: 15
d_gene: .
j_gene: TRBJ1-1
v_gene: TRBV4-2
abundance: .

CDR3aa: CASSSTTINRGGTQYF
CDR3nt: TGTGCCAGCAGCTCCACAACCATAAATAGGGGAGGGACGCAGTATTTT
len: 16
d_gene: TRBD2
j_gene: TRBJ2-3
v_gene: TRBV7-9
abundance: few

CDR3aa: CASKGTQQETQYF
CDR3nt: TGTGCCAGCAAAGGAACTCAGCAAGAGACCCAGTACTTC
len: 13
d_gene: .
j_gene: TRBJ2-5
v_gene: TRBV6-1
abundance: .

CDR3aa: CASSQVAWVDKNIQYF
CDR3nt: TGTGCCAGCAGCCAAGTCGCGTGGGTCGACAAAAACATTCAGTACTTC
len: 16
d_gene: .
j_gene: TRBJ2-4
v_gene: TRBV3-1
abundance: .

CDR3aa: CASSLTGLPYEQYF
CDR3nt: TGTGCCAGCAGTTTGACAGGGTTACCCTACGAGCAGTACTTC
len: 14
d_gene: TRBD1
j_gene: TRBJ2-7
v_gene: TRBV28
abundance: many

CDR3aa: CATSDERKMAGELFF
CDR3nt: TGTGCCACCAGTGATGAGAGGAAAATGGCCGGGGAGCTGTTTTTT
len: 15
d_gene: .
j_gene: TRBJ2-2
v_gene: TRBV24-1
abundance: many

CDR3aa: CASSGDGEQYF
CDR3nt: TGTGCCAGCAGTGGCGATGGCGAGCAGTACTTC
len: 11
d_gene: .
j_gene: TRBJ2-7
v_gene: TRBV2
abundance: many

CDR3aa: CASSRDRVDYGYTF
CDR3nt: TGTGCCAGCAGCCGGGACAGGGTTGACTATGGCTACACCTTC
len: 14
d_gene: TRBD1
j_gene: TRBJ1-2
v_gene: TRBV12-3/TRBV12-4
abundance: many

CDR3aa: CASKVEEKLFF
CDR3nt: TGTGCCAGCAAGGTCGAAGAAAAACTGTTTTTT
len: 11
d_gene: .
j_gene: TRBJ1-4
v_gene: TRBV2
abundance: .

CDR3aa: CSAKPAIDRGRGKLFF
CDR3nt: TGCAGTGCTAAGCCGGCGATCGACAGGGGGCGGGGAAAACTGTTTTTT
len: 16
d_gene: TRBD1
j_gene: TRBJ1-4
v_gene: TRBV20-1
abundance: many

CDR3aa: CASSLRANTEAFF
CDR3nt: TGTGCCAGCAGCTTGAGAGCGAACACTGAAGCTTTCTTT
len: 13
d_gene: .
j_gene: TRBJ1-1
v_gene: TRBV5-1
abundance: many

CDR3aa: CASSFVVGETQYF
CDR3nt: TGTGCCAGCAGTTTTGTGGTGGGAGAGACCCAGTACTTC
len: 13
d_gene: .
j_gene: TRBJ2-5
v_gene: TRBV27
abundance: .

CDR3aa: CASSLRAGGPRNNEQFF
CDR3nt: TGTGCCAGCAGCTTACGAGCGGGAGGGCCTCGGAACAATGAGCAGTTCTTC
len: 17
d_gene: TRBD2
j_gene: TRBJ2-1
v_gene: TRBV7-9
abundance: .

CDR3aa: CASNLFNQETQYF
CDR3nt: TGTGCCAGCAATTTGTTCAACCAAGAGACCCAGTACTTC
len: 13
d_gene: .
j_gene: TRBJ2-5
v_gene: TRBV2
abundance: many

CDR3aa: CAWSPHINVPGANVLTF
CDR3nt: TGTGCCTGGAGTCCCCACATCAATGTCCCCGGGGCCAACGTCCTGACTTTC
len: 17
d_gene: .
j_gene: TRBJ2-6
v_gene: TRBV30
abundance: .

CDR3aa: CASSFRGGRADSEQYF
CDR3nt: TGTGCCAGCAGTTTCCGGGGAGGGAGGGCCGATTCCGAGCAGTACTTC
len: 16
d_gene: TRBD2
j_gene: TRBJ2-7
v_gene: TRBV28
abundance: many

CDR3aa: CASSPGQSNEKLFF
CDR3nt: TGTGCCAGCAGTCCGGGACAGTCGAATGAAAAACTGTTTTTT
len: 14
d_gene: TRBD1
j_gene: TRBJ1-4
v_gene: TRBV12-3/TRBV12-4
abundance: .

CDR3aa: CASSLGYRVRHQPQHF
CDR3nt: TGTGCCAGCAGTCTGGGGTACAGGGTTCGCCATCAGCCCCAGCATTTT
len: 16
d_gene: .
j_gene: TRBJ1-5
v_gene: TRBV12-3/TRBV12-4
abundance: many

CDR3aa: CAISEGGQNYGYTF
CDR3nt: TGTGCCATCAGTGAAGGTGGACAAAACTATGGCTACACCTTC
len: 14
d_gene: .
j_gene: TRBJ1-2
v_gene: TRBV10-3
abundance: .

CDR3aa: CASSLRGLAGYQAEQFF
CDR3nt: TGTGCCAGCAGCTTAAGAGGGTTAGCGGGATACCAGGCTGAGCAGTTCTTC
len: 17
d_gene: TRBD2
j_gene: TRBJ2-1
v_gene: TRBV7-3
abundance: many

CDR3aa: CSAPPLGRGANTEAFF
CDR3nt: TGCAGTGCCCCCCCTCTCGGGAGGGGTGCGAACACTGAAGCTTTCTTT
len: 16
d_gene: .
j_gene: TRBJ1-1
v_gene: TRBV20-1
abundance: many

CDR3aa: CASSGGASGVPYEQYF
CDR3nt: TGTGCCAGCAGCGGAGGGGCGTCAGGGGTACCCTACGAGCAGTACTTC
len: 16
d_gene: .
j_gene: TRBJ2-7
v_gene: TRBV7-8
abundance: few

CDR3aa: CASSERPTRQPGTQYF
CDR3nt: TGTGCCAGCAGTGAAAGGCCGACACGACAGCCCGGTACGCAGTATTTT
len: 16
d_gene: .
j_gene: TRBJ2-3
v_gene: TRBV6-2/TRBV6-3
abundance: .

CDR3aa: CAEGLGTEAFF
CDR3nt: TGTGCTGAGGGGTTGGGCACTGAAGCTTTCTTT
len: 11
d_gene: .
j_gene: TRBJ1-1
v_gene: TRBV30
abundance: .